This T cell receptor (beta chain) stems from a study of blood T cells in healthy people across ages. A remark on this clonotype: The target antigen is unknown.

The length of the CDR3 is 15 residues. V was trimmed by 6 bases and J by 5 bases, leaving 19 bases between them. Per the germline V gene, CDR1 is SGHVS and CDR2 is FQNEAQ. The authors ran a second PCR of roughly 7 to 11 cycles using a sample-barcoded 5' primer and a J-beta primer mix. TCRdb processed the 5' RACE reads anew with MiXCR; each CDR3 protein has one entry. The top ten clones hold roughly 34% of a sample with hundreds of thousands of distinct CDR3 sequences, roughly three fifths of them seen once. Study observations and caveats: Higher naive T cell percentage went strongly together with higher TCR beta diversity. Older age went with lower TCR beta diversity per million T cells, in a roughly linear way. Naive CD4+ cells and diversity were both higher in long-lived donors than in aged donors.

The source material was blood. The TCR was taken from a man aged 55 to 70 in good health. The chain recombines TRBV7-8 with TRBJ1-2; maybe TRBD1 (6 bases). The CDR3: CASSEGLAQGYGYTF. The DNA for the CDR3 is TGTGCCAGCAGTGAAGGGTTGGCACAGGGTTATGGCTACACCTTC. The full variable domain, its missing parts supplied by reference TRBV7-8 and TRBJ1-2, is GAGVSQSPRYKVAKRGQDVALRCDPISGHVSLFWYQQALGQGPEFLTYFQNEAQLDKSGLPSDRFFAERPEGSVSTLKIQRTQQEDSAVYLCASSEGLAQGYGYTFGSGTRLTVV.